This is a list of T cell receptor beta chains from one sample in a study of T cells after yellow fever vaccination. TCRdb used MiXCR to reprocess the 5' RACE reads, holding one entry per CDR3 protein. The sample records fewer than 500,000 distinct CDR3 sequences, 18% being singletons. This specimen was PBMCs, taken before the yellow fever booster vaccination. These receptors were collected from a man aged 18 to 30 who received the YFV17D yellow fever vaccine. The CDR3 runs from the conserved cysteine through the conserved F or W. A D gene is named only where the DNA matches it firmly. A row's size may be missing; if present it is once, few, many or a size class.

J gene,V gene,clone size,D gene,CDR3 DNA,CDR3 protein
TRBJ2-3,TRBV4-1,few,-,TGCGCCAGCAGCCAAGGGCCATGGACAGATACGCAGTATTTT,CASSQGPWTDTQYF
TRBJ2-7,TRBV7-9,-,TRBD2,TGTGCCAGCAGCTTAGAGCGGGGGACCTCCTACGAGCAGTACTTC,CASSLERGTSYEQYF
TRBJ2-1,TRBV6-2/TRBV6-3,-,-,TGTGCCAGCAGTTCCACGTGGAATGAGCAGTTCTTC,CASSSTWNEQFF
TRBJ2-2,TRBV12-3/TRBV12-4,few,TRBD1,TGTGCCAGCAGTAAAGGGACAGCGAACACCGGGGAGCTGTTTTTT,CASSKGTANTGELFF
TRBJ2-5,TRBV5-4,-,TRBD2,TGTGCCAGCAGCTTGGCCGTGGGAACTAGCGGGGTTTTCCAAGAGACCCAGTACTTC,CASSLAVGTSGVFQETQYF
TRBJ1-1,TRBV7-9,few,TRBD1,TGTGCCAGCAGCCGTAGACAGGGAAGTTCGGAAGCTTTCTTT,CASSRRQGSSEAFF
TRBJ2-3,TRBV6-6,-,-,TGTGCCAGCAGTCCCCAACCCCAGGGACATAGCACAGATACGCAGTATTTT,CASSPQPQGHSTDTQYF
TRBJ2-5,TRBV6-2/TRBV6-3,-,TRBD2,TGTGCCAGCAGTTTAGCGGGGGTGGATGAGACCCAGTACTTC,CASSLAGVDETQYF
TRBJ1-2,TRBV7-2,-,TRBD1,TGTGCCAGCAGCTTACAATCGGGACAGATCTATGGCTACACCTTC,CASSLQSGQIYGYTF
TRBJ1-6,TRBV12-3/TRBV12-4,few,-,TGTGCCAGCAGTTTATCAGGCCCCGGGCCTATCTCACCCCTCCACTTT,CASSLSGPGPISPLHF
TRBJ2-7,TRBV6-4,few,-,TGTGCCAGCAGTGGGCTTAACGAGCAGTACTTC,CASSGLNEQYF
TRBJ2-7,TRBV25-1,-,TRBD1,TGTGCCAGCAGATCGACAGGGGGTGCCTACGAGCAGTACTTC,CASRSTGGAYEQYF
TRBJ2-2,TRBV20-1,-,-,TGCAGTGCTAGAGTCCCGGGGAGAAACACCGGGGAGCTGTTTTTT,CSARVPGRNTGELFF
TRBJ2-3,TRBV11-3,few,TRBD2,TGTGCCAGCAGCTTAGATCGACTAGCGGGTACAGATACGCAGTATTTT,CASSLDRLAGTDTQYF
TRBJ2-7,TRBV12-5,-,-,TGTGCTAGTGGTTTGGGACAGTCCTACGAGCAGTACTTC,CASGLGQSYEQYF
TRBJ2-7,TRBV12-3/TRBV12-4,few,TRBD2,TGTGCCAGCAGTTTAACGGGGGCGGGAGGCGAGCAGTACTTC,CASSLTGAGGEQYF
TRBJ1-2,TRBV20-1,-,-,TGCAGTGCTAGTTCTTTCGGTCTTTTAGACTATGGCTACACCTTC,CSASSFGLLDYGYTF
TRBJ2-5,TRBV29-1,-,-,TGCAGCGTTGTTTCTTCAGGGGCCGGGACCCAGTACTTC,CSVVSSGAGTQYF
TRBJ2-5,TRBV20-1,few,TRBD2,TGCAGTGCTAGAGACGCTAGCGGGGACCAAGAGACCCAGTACTTC,CSARDASGDQETQYF
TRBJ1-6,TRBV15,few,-,TGTGCCACCAGCAGAGGGGACGGATATAATTCACCCCTCCACTTT,CATSRGDGYNSPLHF
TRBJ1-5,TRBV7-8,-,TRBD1,TGTGCCAGCAGCGCCCGGGACAGGGGGCTGCATCAGCCCCAGCATTTT,CASSARDRGLHQPQHF
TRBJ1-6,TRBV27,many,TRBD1,TGTGCCAGCAGTCCAACAGGGGCGATTTCACCCCTCCACTTT,CASSPTGAISPLHF
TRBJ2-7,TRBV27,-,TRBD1,TGTGCCAGCAGGGGACAGGGGTTGCGCGAGCAGTACTTC,CASRGQGLREQYF
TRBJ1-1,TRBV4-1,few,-,TGCGCCAGCAGCCAAGACGCGGAGAACACTGAAGCTTTCTTT,CASSQDAENTEAFF
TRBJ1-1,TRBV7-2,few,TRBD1,TGTGCCAGCAGTGTAAGGACAGGGGGGACTGAAGCTTTCTTT,CASSVRTGGTEAFF
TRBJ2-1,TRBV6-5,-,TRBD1,TGTGCCAGCACTTCTAGAAGGGGGCGAGGGAACAATGAGCAGTTCTTC,CASTSRRGRGNNEQFF
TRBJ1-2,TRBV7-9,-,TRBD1,TGTGCCAGCAGCTTTGGACAGGGCCATGGCTACACCTTC,CASSFGQGHGYTF
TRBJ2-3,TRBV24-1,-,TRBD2,TGTGCCACCAGTGACCCCCAGCGGGGGAGCTGCACAGATACGCAGTATTTT,CATSDPQRGSCTDTQYF
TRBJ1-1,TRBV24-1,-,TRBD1,TGTGCCACCAGTGCCTCACCGGGACAGGGGGCGGCCACTGAAGCTTTCTTT,CATSASPGQGAATEAFF
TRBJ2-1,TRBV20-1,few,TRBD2,TGCAGTGCTAGAGCCGGGACTAGCGGGGGGGCGGGCTCCTACAATGAGCAGTTCTTC,CSARAGTSGGAGSYNEQFF
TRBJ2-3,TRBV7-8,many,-,TGTGCCAGCAGCTTAGGGAGTAGCTTAGCGGAAACAGATACGCAGTATTTT,CASSLGSSLAETDTQYF
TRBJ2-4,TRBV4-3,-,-,TGCGCCAGCAGCCAAGGACAGATACTTAACTTTTCCAAAAACATTCAGTACTTC,CASSQGQILNFSKNIQYF
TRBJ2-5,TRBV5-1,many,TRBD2,TGCGCCAGCAGCTTGGCCGGGACTAGCGATGAGACCCAGTACTTC,CASSLAGTSDETQYF
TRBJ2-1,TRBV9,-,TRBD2,TGTGCCAGCAGCGTAGCTTCCGGAGCGGGGGGGCCTAGTGAGCAGTTCTTC,CASSVASGAGGPSEQFF
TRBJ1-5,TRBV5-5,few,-,TGTGCCAGCAGCTGGGGGCTGAAAGGAGTTGGTCAGCCCCAGCATTTT,CASSWGLKGVGQPQHF
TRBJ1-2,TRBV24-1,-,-,TGTGCCACCAGTGATTCGCAGGGGTTGGGGAAATACGGCTACACCTTC,CATSDSQGLGKYGYTF
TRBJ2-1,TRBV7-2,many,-,TGTGCCAGCAGCTTAGGGGGCCCCTACAATGAGCAGTTCTTC,CASSLGGPYNEQFF
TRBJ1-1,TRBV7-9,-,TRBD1,TGTGCCAGCAGTTCCCGTACAGGGGGCTGGACTGAAGCTTTCTTT,CASSSRTGGWTEAFF
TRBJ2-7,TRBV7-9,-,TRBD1,TGTGCCAGCAGCGACAGGGAGAGAACCTACGAGCAGTACTTC,CASSDRERTYEQYF
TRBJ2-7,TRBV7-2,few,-,TGTGCCAGCAGCGTACAGGGAGGGGACTACGAGCAGTACTTC,CASSVQGGDYEQYF
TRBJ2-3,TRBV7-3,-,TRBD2,TGTGCCAGCCGCGATCCGGGACTAGTCACAGATACGCAGTATTTT,CASRDPGLVTDTQYF
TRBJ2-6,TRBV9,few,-,TGTGCCAGCAGCGGCCATCGGGCAGCTGGGGCCAACGTCCTGACTTTC,CASSGHRAAGANVLTF
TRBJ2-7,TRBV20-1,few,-,TGCAGTGCCTCTAAGACAGGAAAAAGTGCCTACGAGCAGTACTTC,CSASKTGKSAYEQYF
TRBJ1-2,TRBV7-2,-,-,TGTGCCAGCGCAAGGGCCAACTATGGCTACACCTTC,CASARANYGYTF
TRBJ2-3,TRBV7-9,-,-,TGTGCCAGCAGCTTTTTTACGTCCCTTCGTTTCTCAGATACGCAGTATTTT,CASSFFTSLRFSDTQYF
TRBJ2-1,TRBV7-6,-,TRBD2,TGTGCCAGCAGCTTGTGGACTAGCGGGGGAGGGGAGCAGTTCTTC,CASSLWTSGGGEQFF
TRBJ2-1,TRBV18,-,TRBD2,TGTGCCAGCTCGCGGGGGGGCCTAAATGAGCAGTTCTTC,CASSRGGLNEQFF
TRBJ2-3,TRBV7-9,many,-,TGTGCCAGCAGCCGAGGGGGTCACAGAAACACAGATACGCAGTATTTT,CASSRGGHRNTDTQYF
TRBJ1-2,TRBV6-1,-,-,TGTGCCAGCAGTGACGTGGGAGAGGGCTACACCTTC,CASSDVGEGYTF
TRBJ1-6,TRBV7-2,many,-,TGTGCCAGCAGCTTACAGGGGCTCGATTCACCCCTCCACTTT,CASSLQGLDSPLHF
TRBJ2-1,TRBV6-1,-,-,TGTGCCAGCAGTGATGTTGGGAATGAGCAGTTCTTC,CASSDVGNEQFF
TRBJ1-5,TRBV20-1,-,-,TGCAGTGCCCGACCCGGAGGGGGACGGGTTCAGCCCCAGCATTTT,CSARPGGGRVQPQHF
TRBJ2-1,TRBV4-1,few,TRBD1,TGCGCCAGCAGCCAAGGGGGACAGAGGCGCGGGAATGAGCAGTTCTTC,CASSQGGQRRGNEQFF
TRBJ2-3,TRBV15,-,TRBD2,TGTGCCACCAGCATAGGGCGGGGGGGCCGAGCAGATACGCAGTATTTT,CATSIGRGGRADTQYF
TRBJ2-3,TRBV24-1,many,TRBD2,TGTGCCACCAGTGATCCAACGCCGGGGGGGTCTGGCACAGATACGCAGTATTTT,CATSDPTPGGSGTDTQYF
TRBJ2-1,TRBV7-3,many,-,TGTGCCAGCAGCTCCCGGCAGGGCAGAATCAATGAGCAGTTCTTC,CASSSRQGRINEQFF
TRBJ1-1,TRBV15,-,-,TGTGCCACCAGCAGAGATCACGGGGCGAATGAAGCTTTCTTT,CATSRDHGANEAFF
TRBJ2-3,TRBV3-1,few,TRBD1,TGTGCCAGCGGGGGGACAGGACAGTCTACAGATACGCAGTATTTT,CASGGTGQSTDTQYF
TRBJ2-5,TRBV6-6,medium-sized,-,TGTGCCAGCAGTTACCTCCGGACTGTACAAGAGACCCAGTACTTC,CASSYLRTVQETQYF
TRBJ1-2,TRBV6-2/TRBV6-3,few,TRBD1,TGTGCCAGCAGAACCCCGACAGGGGGCAACTATGGCTACACCTTC,CASRTPTGGNYGYTF